Following are 6 T cell receptor beta chains from one sample sequenced in a study of patients and donors after allogeneic stem cell transplantation. TCRdb reanalysed the RT-PCR reads using MiXCR and keeps one entry per CDR3 protein. Of hundreds of thousands of distinct CDR3 sequences detected, 35% to 45% appear once; the ten largest clones hold roughly 12%. Sequenced: blood, either unsorted or a sorted T cell fraction (not recorded which). These receptor sequences come from a human donor who was either an allogeneic HSCT recipient or a stem cell or donor lymphocyte infusion donor (not recorded which). It is not recorded whose cells these are; they may come from a transplant donor.

The chain uses TRBV29-1 and TRBJ2-5; 7 bases line up with TRBD2. J was trimmed by 5 bases and V by 2 bases; bases with no gene match: 8. This CDR3 spans 14 amino acids. Germline V CDR1 and CDR2: SQVTM, ANQGSEA. The CDR3 nucleotides are TGCAGCGTTGAAAAGACTAGCATTCGTGAGACCCAGTACTTC. It yields the protein CSVEKTSIRETQYF.

There are a few counts of this clonotype. This chain joins TRBV2 and TRBJ1-2; D not certain. The germline V and J ends were trimmed by 6 bases and 2 bases, with 13 bases remaining between them. CDR3 length: 14 residues. The germline gives CDR1 SNHLY, CDR2 FYNNEI. The CDR3 sequence is CASSVIRSNYGYTF. The CDR3 DNA follows: TGTGCCAGCAGCGTCATACGAAGCAACTATGGCTACACCTTC.

This clonotype occurred a few times. The rearrangement uses TRBV7-8 and TRBJ1-5, with D unclear. The CDR3 is made up of 15 amino acids. V was cut by 5 bases and J by 0 bases, with 11 bases left in between. Germline CDR1 SGHVS, CDR2 FQNEAQ. CDR3 sequence reads: CASSPRPYSNQPQHF. The DNA for the CDR3 is TGTGCCAGCAGCCCGAGGCCCTATAGCAATCAGCCCCAGCATTTT. The entire variable domain, with the rest obtained from reference TRBV7-8 and TRBJ1-5, is as follows: GAGVSQSPRYKVAKRGQDVALRCDPISGHVSLFWYQQALGQGPEFLTYFQNEAQLDKSGLPSDRFFAERPEGSVSTLKIQRTQQEDSAVYLCASSPRPYSNQPQHFGDGTRLSIL.

This clonotype turned up a few times. The CDR3 sequence is CASSDRLGYTF. In DNA form, the CDR3 reads TGTGCCAGCAGTGACCGACTCGGCTACACCTTC. This chain uses TRBV6-6 with TRBJ1-2; D remains unclear. The V gene lost 5 bases and the J gene lost 8 bases, with 9 bases spanning the gap. Per germline, CDR1 MNHNY and CDR2 SVGAGI (reference sequence). CDR3 length: 11 amino acids.

The rearrangement joins TRBV28 to TRBJ1-4; tentative D call: TRBD1 (5 bases). Germline V gives CDR1 MDHEN, CDR2 SYDVKM. V lost 4 bases, J lost 5 bases, and 14 bases lay in between. This CDR3 has 15 amino acids. The CDR3 region is CASSSPGRPNEKLFF. The CDR3 region has the DNA TGTGCCAGCAGTTCCCCGGGACGGCCAAATGAAAAACTGTTTTTT.

In this sample, this clonotype turned up a few times. The V gene is TRBV9, the J gene TRBJ1-2, with 9 bases fitting TRBD1. CDR3 length: 15 residues. Losses at the gene ends were 0 bases for V and 6 bases for J; bases not matched to a gene: 6. CDR1 SGDLS and CDR2 YYNGEE come from the germline V gene. CDR3 sequence: CASSVEGQGYDGYTF. In DNA, the CDR3 is TGTGCCAGCAGCGTAGAAGGACAGGGGTATGATGGCTACACCTTC.